This TCR beta chain was observed in a study of T cells in localized non-small cell lung cancer. Trimming stripped 1 base from V and 2 bases from J, with 6 bases between. This CDR3 is 13 amino acids long. Germline V gene sequence: CDR1 SGHTA, CDR2 FQGNSA. Profiled with immunoSEQ multiplex PCR; TCRdb holds only in-frame clones, not every one. The profile shows 55,000 or so clones, around 82% of them singletons. This chain connects TRBV7-2 to TRBJ2-7, with no clear D. The material was PBMCs, obtained before any cancer treatment. This sequence originates from a woman aged 40 to 75 with stage II lung adenocarcinoma. CDR3 in amino acids: CASSLEPAYEQYF. CDR3 nucleotide sequence: TGTGCCAGCAGCTTAGAGCCCGCCTACGAGCAGTACTTC.